This T cell receptor (beta chain) came from a study of blood T cell repertoires in COVID-19. This CDR3 spans 16 amino acids. Germline CDR1 reads MNHEY; CDR2 reads SVGEGT. Germline trimming cut 2 bases from V and 5 bases from J; bases unmatched to any gene: 8. Produced via immunoSEQ multiplex PCR; TCRdb's table is partial and in-frame only. The sample consists of about 150,000 clones, approximately 87% of them appearing once. The receptor comes from a human donor in a cohort sampled during active COVID-19. What was sequenced was peripheral blood. The V gene is TRBV6-2 or TRBV6-3, the J gene TRBJ2-5; 10 bases are a match to TRBD1. CDR3 loop: CASSYPRDRGRETQYF. The CDR3 nucleotides are TGTGCCAGCAGTTACCCCCGGGACAGGGGAAGGGAGACCCAGTACTTC.